Below are 28 T cell receptor beta chains sequenced from a single sample in a study of cytomegalovirus exposure and HLA in healthy donors. Some clones are missing from TCRdb's copy, which holds only in-frame ones; the method was immunoSEQ multiplex PCR. Among roughly 62,000 clones listed, about 91% were seen once. Sequenced material: PBMCs. The source is a woman in her 30s in good health and CMV-seronegative.

The chain joins TRBV18 to TRBJ2-1; D is possibly TRBD2 (7 bases). Per germline, CDR1 KGHSH and CDR2 LQKENI. The CDR3 consists of 15 residues. V lost 3 bases and J 5 bases, leaving 14 bases between the germline ends. Written as DNA, the CDR3 is TGTGCCAGCTCACCCGTTTGGGGGGGCAACAATGAGCAGTTCTTC. This gives the protein CASSPVWGGNNEQFF.

The chain links TRBV18 to TRBJ1-1; the D gene is possibly TRBD1 (6 bases). Trimming stripped 0 bases from V and 6 bases from J, with 11 bases between. Looked up from germline, CDR1 is KGHSH and CDR2 is LQKENI. CDR3 length: 14 residues. DNA of the CDR3: TGTGCCAGCTCACCACCACAGGGACTAGCTGAAGCTTTCTTT. Protein product: CASSPPQGLAEAFF.

The chain carries TRBV7-3 and TRBJ2-7; perhaps TRBD2 as D (6 bases). This CDR3 comprises 13 residues. CDR1 and CDR2 (germline): SGHTA, FQGTGA. With 5 bases removed from V and 3 bases from J, the gap between germline ends came to 11 bases. The CDR3 nucleotides read TGTGCCAGCAGCCAACTCGGGGGCTACGAGCAGTACTTC. Protein product: CASSQLGGYEQYF.

V is TRBV5-1 and J is TRBJ2-3; TRBD1 aligns across 7 bases. The CDR3 sequence is 15 residues long. Germline CDR1 reads SGHRS; CDR2 reads YFSETQ. Trimming cost V 6 bases and J 4 bases; bases outside gene matches: 11. The CDR3 coding sequence is TGCGCCAGCACTTCCCTGACAGGGAGCTCAGATACGCAGTATTTT. The encoded protein is CASTSLTGSSDTQYF.

The rearrangement links TRBV25-1 to TRBJ2-3, with 8 bases fitting TRBD1. The ends lost 6 bases at V and 5 bases at J; junction bases unmatched: 19. CDR1 is MGHDK and CDR2 is SYGVNS in the germline V gene. CDR3 length: 18 residues. The CDR3 DNA sequence: TGTGCCAGCAGCCCGAATATAGACAGGGGAAGTCATGGAGATACGCAGTATTTT. Its protein is CASSPNIDRGSHGDTQYF. The variable domain in full, completed from reference TRBV25-1 and TRBJ2-3, reads EADIYQTPRYLVIGTGKKITLECSQTMGHDKMYWYQQDPGMELHLIHYSYGVNSTEKGDLSSESTVSRIRTEHFPLTLESARPSHTSQYLCASSPNIDRGSHGDTQYFGPGTRLTVL.

The chain couples TRBV19 to TRBJ1-5; D unclear. Germline V CDR1 and CDR2: LNHDA, SQIVND (reference sequence). The CDR3 runs 16 residues. V was cut by 2 bases and J by 3 bases, with 14 bases left in between. CDR3: CASSIMGREHNQPQHF. The CDR3 region has the DNA TGTGCCAGTAGTATAATGGGTCGGGAACACAATCAGCCCCAGCATTTT.

The chain combines TRBV9 with TRBJ2-7; D might be TRBD2 (5 bases). Germline-derived CDR1 and CDR2 are SGDLS and YYNGEE. Trimming removed 0 bases from V and 0 bases from J, with 13 bases in between. The CDR3 length is 16 residues. The CDR3 coding sequence is TGTGCCAGCAGCGTAGCACCAGCGGAGAGCTCCTACGAGCAGTACTTC. The encoded protein is CASSVAPAESSYEQYF.

J is TRBJ2-1 and V is TRBV11-2, with TRBD2 identical over 7 bases. With 5 bases clipped from V and 3 bases from J, the junction kept 4 bases outside the gene matches. The CDR3 has 14 residues. Germline V gives CDR1 SGHAT, CDR2 FQNNGV. In nucleotides, the CDR3 is TGTGCCAGCAGCGGGCGGGGGAACTACAATGAGCAGTTCTTC. Protein: CASSGRGNYNEQFF. The variable domain in full, completed from reference TRBV11-2 and TRBJ2-1, reads EAGVAQSPRYKIIEKRQSVAFWCNPISGHATLYWYQQILGQGPKLLIQFQNNGVVDDSQLPKDRFSAERLKGVDSTLKIQPAKLEDSAVYLCASSGRGNYNEQFFGPGTRLTVL.

This chain connects TRBV9 to TRBJ2-1, with TRBD2 matching over 9 bases. This CDR3 is built from 15 residues. Unmatched junction bases numbered 9, after V lost 3 bases and J lost 8 bases. From germline, CDR1 is SGDLS and CDR2 YYNGEE. The CDR3 bases are TGTGCCAGCAGCGAGGGGATAGCGGGAGAAGATGAGCAGTTCTTC. It specifies CASSEGIAGEDEQFF.

The V gene is TRBV7-9, the J gene TRBJ2-7; D is ambiguous. Germline values: CDR1 SEHNR, CDR2 FQNEAQ (reference sequence). This CDR3 region has 13 residues. The V end was cut by 5 bases, the J end by 3 bases, with 11 bases between. CDR3 nucleotide sequence: TGTGCCAGCAGCCTTAGTATCTACTACGAGCAGTACTTC. Translated: CASSLSIYYEQYF.

J is TRBJ2-2 and V is TRBV7-7; 7 bases are shared with TRBD1. Unmatched junction bases numbered 14, after V lost 8 bases and J lost 2 bases. The CDR3 is 17 residues long. CDR1 is SSHAT, CDR2 FNYEAQ, per germline (reference sequence). CDR3 region: CASGKIQGSGNTGELFF. The CDR3 DNA reads as TGTGCCAGCGGAAAAATACAGGGGTCCGGCAACACCGGGGAGCTGTTTTTT.

The chain combines TRBV27 with TRBJ2-1; 11 nucleotides agree with TRBD2. The CDR3 spans 16 residues. The V gene end was trimmed by 6 bases and the J gene end by 11 bases; junction bases not matched to a gene: 15. CDR1 is MNHEY, CDR2 SMNVEV, per germline (reference sequence). In nucleotides, the CDR3 is TGTGCCAGCAGAAGAGGCACGGGACTAGCGGAGGGGCAGCAGTTCTTC. It encodes CASRRGTGLAEGQQFF.

V usage is TRBV5-1 and J usage is TRBJ2-1; D might be TRBD2 (6 bases). Trimming took off 5 bases at V and 8 bases at J, with 14 bases between the two ends. Germline V gene sequence: CDR1 SGHRS, CDR2 YFSETQ. The CDR3 is made up of 13 amino acids. The CDR3 spells CASSRGGGDEQFF. The CDR3 nucleotides are TGCGCCAGCAGTCGAGGCGGCGGGGATGAGCAGTTCTTC.

This rearrangement joins TRBV4-1 to TRBJ1-5, with no clear D. This CDR3 region has 15 residues. The V and J ends lost 0 bases and 0 bases respectively, with 6 bases between them. Germline V lookup: CDR1 MGHRA, CDR2 YSYEKL. As DNA, the CDR3 is TGCGCCAGCAGCCAAGAACAGTTTAGCAATCAGCCCCAGCATTTT. Protein product: CASSQEQFSNQPQHF.

The V and J genes are TRBV18 and TRBJ1-2; 8 positions agree with TRBD1. CDR3 length equals 15 residues. Germline CDR1 and CDR2: KGHSH and LQKENI. With 4 bases clipped from V and 3 bases from J, the junction kept 7 bases outside the gene matches. CDR3 nucleotides: TGTGCCAGCTCACGAGGACAGGGTGCGGACTATGGCTACACCTTC. It is translated as CASSRGQGADYGYTF.

J is TRBJ1-1 and V is TRBV7-8; 7 bases are a match to TRBD1. This CDR3 is 15 amino acids long. Germline V gene sequence: CDR1 SGHVS, CDR2 FQNEAQ. V shed 0 bases, J shed 4 bases, and the junction held 5 bases outside the gene matches. The CDR3 coding sequence is TGTGCCAGCAGCTTAGCGTGGGACAGTGGCACTGAAGCTTTCTTT. This codes for CASSLAWDSGTEAFF.

J is TRBJ1-2 and V is TRBV9; D remains ambiguous. CDR1 and CDR2 from the germline V gene are SGDLS and YYNGEE. Between the trimmed V and J ends, which lost 4 bases and 11 bases, there was a span of 18 bases. This CDR3 is 13 amino acids long. In DNA, the CDR3 is TGTGCCAGCAGCTCGAGTATTCGGGGTTGGTACACCTTC. As protein: CASSSSIRGWYTF.

The chain combines TRBV7-3 with TRBJ2-1; 8 bases are shared with TRBD2. The V segment lost 1 base and the J segment 8 bases; nucleotides outside the gene matches: 7. Germline V gene lookup returns CDR1 SGHTA and CDR2 FQGTGA. This CDR3 has 15 residues. CDR3 amino acids: CASSLIAGQNDEQFF. In DNA form, the CDR3 reads TGTGCCAGCAGCTTAATAGCGGGACAAAACGATGAGCAGTTCTTC.

The chain carries TRBV4-1 and TRBJ2-1; 13 bases line up with TRBD2. The CDR3 has 20 residues. V lost 0 bases to trimming and J lost 7 bases; unmatched junction nucleotides: 15. CDR1 is MGHRA, CDR2 YSYEKL, per germline. CDR3 loop: CASSQENRGLAGVVTNEQFF. CDR3 DNA: TGCGCCAGCAGCCAAGAAAATCGCGGACTAGCGGGAGTGGTTACGAATGAGCAGTTCTTC.

The chain couples TRBV7-9 to TRBJ1-4; 8 bases fit TRBD1. The junction had 3 bases not matched to a gene; V was cut back by 5 bases and J by 1 base. The CDR3 is made up of 15 amino acids. From germline, CDR1 is SEHNR and CDR2 FQNEAQ (reference sequence). DNA for the CDR3: TGTGCCAGCAGCCAAGACAGGGGAACTAATGAAAAACTGTTTTTT. This codes for CASSQDRGTNEKLFF.

As to this clone: This CDR3 is also generated by other DNA sequences in the sample. The chain joins TRBV9 to TRBJ2-3; D gene ambiguous. Trimming left V 0 bases short and J 1 base short, with 9 bases between. The CDR3 extends over 15 amino acids. The germline gives CDR1 SGDLS, CDR2 YYNGEE. CDR3 loop: CASSVVSSGTDTQYF. Here the CDR3 DNA reads TGTGCCAGCAGCGTAGTATCCAGCGGCACAGATACGCAGTATTTT.

The J gene is TRBJ1-1, the V gene TRBV11-2, with 9 bases aligning to TRBD1. This CDR3 is built from 16 residues. V lost 6 bases and J lost 4; bases outside the gene matches: 12. In germline, CDR1 is SGHAT, CDR2 FQNNGV. Here the CDR3 reads CASRSTGGARGTEAFF. The CDR3 DNA sequence: TGTGCCAGCAGGTCTACAGGGGGCGCCCGGGGCACTGAAGCTTTCTTT.

The V call is TRBV5-6, the J call TRBJ2-7; 13 bases are shared with TRBD2. The CDR3 covers 18 residues. Germline trimming cut 4 bases from V and 2 bases from J; bases unmatched to any gene: 12. The germline gives CDR1 SGHDT, CDR2 YYEEEE. The DNA for the CDR3 is TGTGCCAGCAGCGCCGGGTGGACTAGCGGGAGAATTCCCTACGAGCAGTACTTC. This encodes CASSAGWTSGRIPYEQYF. Together with reference TRBV5-6 and TRBJ2-7, the CDR3 gives the full variable domain: DAGVTQSPTHLIKTRGQQVTLRCSPKSGHDTVSWYQQALGQGPQFIFQYYEEEERQRGNFPDRFSGHQFPNYSSELNVNALLLGDSALYLCASSAGWTSGRIPYEQYFGPGTRLTVT.

The chain uses TRBV9 and TRBJ2-3, with 7 nucleotides matching TRBD2. CDR1 SGDLS and CDR2 YYNGEE come from the germline V gene. The CDR3 extends over 16 amino acids. J was trimmed by 2 bases and V by 1 base; bases with no gene match: 7. CDR3 in DNA: TGTGCCAGCAGCGTATTCGCGGGAGCGGTCACAGATACGCAGTATTTT. Protein product: CASSVFAGAVTDTQYF.

The V and J genes are TRBV30 and TRBJ1-2; no clear D. V was clipped by 3 bases and J by 4 bases, with 6 bases between them. Germline V gene lookup returns CDR1 GTSNPN and CDR2 SVGIG (reference sequence). The CDR3 consists of 11 residues. CDR3 sequence (DNA): TGTGCCTGGAGGTTTAGCTATGGCTACACCTTC. Protein sequence: CAWRFSYGYTF.

This chain joins TRBV13 and TRBJ2-3; 12 nucleotides align to TRBD2. The CDR3 consists of 16 residues. The V segment lost 2 bases and the J segment 3 bases; nucleotides outside the gene matches: 3. Germline lookup yields CDR1 PRHDT and CDR2 FYEKMQ (reference sequence). This CDR3 is CASSLRLAGETDTQYF. CDR3 sequence (DNA): TGTGCCAGCAGCTTACGACTAGCGGGAGAAACAGATACGCAGTATTTT.

The J gene is TRBJ1-2, the V gene TRBV6-5; the match to TRBD1 covers 8 bases. The germline gives CDR1 MNHEY, CDR2 SVGAGI. Germline trimming cut 5 bases from V and 2 bases from J; bases unmatched to any gene: 4. CDR3 length: 14 amino acids. The CDR3 sequence is CASSLRDRNYGYTF. Written as DNA, the CDR3 is TGTGCCAGCAGTCTCCGGGACAGGAACTATGGCTACACCTTC.

V gene TRBV4-2 combines with J gene TRBJ1-3; 8 bases map to TRBD1. There are 15 residues in the CDR3. Germline CDR1 is LGHNA and CDR2 is YNFKEQ. The V segment lost 0 bases and the J segment 8 bases; nucleotides outside the gene matches: 6. In DNA, the CDR3 is TGTGCCAGCAGCCAAGAAGACAGGGGATTACACACCATATATTTT. Amino acid sequence: CASSQEDRGLHTIYF.